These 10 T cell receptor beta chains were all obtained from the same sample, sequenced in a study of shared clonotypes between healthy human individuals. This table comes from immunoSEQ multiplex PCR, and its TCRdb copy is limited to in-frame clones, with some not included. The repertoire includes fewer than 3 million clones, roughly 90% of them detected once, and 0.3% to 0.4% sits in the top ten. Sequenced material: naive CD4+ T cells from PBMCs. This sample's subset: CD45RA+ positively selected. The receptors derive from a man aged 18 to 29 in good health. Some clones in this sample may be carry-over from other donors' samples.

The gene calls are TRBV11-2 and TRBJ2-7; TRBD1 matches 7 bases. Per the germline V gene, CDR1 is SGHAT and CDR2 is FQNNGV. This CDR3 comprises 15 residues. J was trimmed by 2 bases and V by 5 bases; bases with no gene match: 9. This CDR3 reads CASSGRTGPAYEQYF. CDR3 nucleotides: TGTGCCAGCAGCGGGCGGACAGGACCGGCCTACGAGCAGTACTTC.

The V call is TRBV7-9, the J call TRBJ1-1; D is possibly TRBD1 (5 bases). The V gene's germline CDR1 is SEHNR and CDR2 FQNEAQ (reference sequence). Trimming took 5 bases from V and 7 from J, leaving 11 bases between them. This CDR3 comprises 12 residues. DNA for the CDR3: TGTGCCAGCAGCCCAGACAGCAATGAAGCTTTCTTT. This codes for CASSPDSNEAFF. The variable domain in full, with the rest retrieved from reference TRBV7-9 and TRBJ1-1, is DTGVSQNPRHKITKRGQNVTFRCDPISEHNRLYWYRQTLGQGPEFLTYFQNEAQLEKSRLLSDRFSAERPKGSFSTLEIQRTEQGDSAMYLCASSPDSNEAFFGQGTRLTVV.

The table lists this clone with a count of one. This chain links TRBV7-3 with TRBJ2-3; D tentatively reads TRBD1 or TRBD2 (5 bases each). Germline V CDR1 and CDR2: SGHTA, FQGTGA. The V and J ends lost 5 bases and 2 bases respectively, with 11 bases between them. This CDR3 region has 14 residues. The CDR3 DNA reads TGTGCCAGCAGCGGGACCGGGACCACAGATACGCAGTATTTT. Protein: CASSGTGTTDTQYF. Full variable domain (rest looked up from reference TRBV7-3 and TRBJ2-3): GAGVSQTPSNKVTEKGKYVELRCDPISGHTALYWYRQSLGQGPEFLIYFQGTGAADDSGLPNDRFFAVRPEGSVSTLKIQRTERGDSAVYLCASSGTGTTDTQYFGPGTRLTVL.

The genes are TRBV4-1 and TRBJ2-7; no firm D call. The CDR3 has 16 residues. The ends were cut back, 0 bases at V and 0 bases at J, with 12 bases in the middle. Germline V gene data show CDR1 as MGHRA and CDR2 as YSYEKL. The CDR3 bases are TGCGCCAGCAGCCAAGAGGTGGCAGCGAGCTCCTACGAGCAGTACTTC. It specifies CASSQEVAASSYEQYF.

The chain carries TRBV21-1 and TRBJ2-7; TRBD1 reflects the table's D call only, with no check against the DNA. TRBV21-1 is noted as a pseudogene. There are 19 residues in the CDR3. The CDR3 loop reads CASTTHVEGARRDSYEQYF. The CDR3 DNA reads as TGTGCCAGCACCACCCATGTGGAGGGGGCAAGGCGGGATTCCTACGAGCAGTACTTC.

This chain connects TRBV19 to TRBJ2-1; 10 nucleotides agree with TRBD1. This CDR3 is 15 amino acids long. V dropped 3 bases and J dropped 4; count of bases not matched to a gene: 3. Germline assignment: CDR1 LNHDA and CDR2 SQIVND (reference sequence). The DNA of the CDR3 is TGTGCCAGTAGTATGGGACAGGGGCCGTACAATGAGCAGTTCTTC. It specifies CASSMGQGPYNEQFF.

CDR3 DNA: TGTGCCAGCAGTTACAGTAACAGGGGGCTTTATGAGCAGTTCTTC. It is translated as CASSYSNRGLYEQFF. This sequence joins TRBV6-5 and TRBJ2-1, with 9 bases lining up with TRBD1. The V segment lost 2 bases and the J segment 8 bases; nucleotides outside the gene matches: 7. The CDR3 length is 15 residues. Germline CDR1 is MNHEY and CDR2 is SVGAGI.

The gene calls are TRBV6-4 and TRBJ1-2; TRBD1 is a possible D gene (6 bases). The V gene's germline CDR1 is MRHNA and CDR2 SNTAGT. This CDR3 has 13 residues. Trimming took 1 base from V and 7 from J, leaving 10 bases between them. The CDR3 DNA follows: TGTGCCAGCAGTGACTTCGGGGGCGGTGGCTACACCTTC. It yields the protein CASSDFGGGGYTF.

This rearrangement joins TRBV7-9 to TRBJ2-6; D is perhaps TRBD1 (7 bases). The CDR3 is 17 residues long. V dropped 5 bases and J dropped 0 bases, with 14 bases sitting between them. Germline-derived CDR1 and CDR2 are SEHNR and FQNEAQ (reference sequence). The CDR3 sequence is CASSRGTATSGANVLTF. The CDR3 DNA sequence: TGTGCCAGCAGCCGCGGGACAGCTACCTCTGGGGCCAACGTCCTGACTTTC.

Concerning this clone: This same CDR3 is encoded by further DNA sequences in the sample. The CDR3 DNA follows: TGTGCCAGCAGTTCAACAGGGAGGGAGACCCAGTACTTC. It translates to CASSSTGRETQYF. The V and J genes are TRBV28 and TRBJ2-5; tentatively, D is TRBD1 or TRBD2 (6 bases each). CDR3 length equals 13 residues. Trimming removed 4 bases at V and 5 bases at J, with 11 bases between. The germline V gene has CDR1 MDHEN and CDR2 SYDVKM.